These 19 T cell receptor beta chains were sequenced from one sample in a study of beta chain features in type 1 diabetes. Their recognized antigens are unknown. Study outcomes and limitations: Researchers report that Type 1 diabetes patients had moderately but significantly shorter TCRB CDR3s across all four CD4+ subsets.

Reverse transcription of all isolated RNA meant that expressed TCRB transcripts were sequenced. Produced via immunoSEQ multiplex PCR; TCRdb's table is partial and in-frame only. The table lists hundreds of thousands of clones, 11% to 15% of them singletons. The source material was naive CD4+ T cells from blood. All receptors derive from a man between 18 and 35 years old with type 1 diabetes.

V usage is TRBV6-5 and J usage is TRBJ2-7; weak D call: TRBD1 (6 bases). This CDR3 has 15 residues. Germline loops: CDR1 MNHEY, CDR2 SVGAGI. The V end was cut by 2 bases, the J end by 3 bases, with 14 bases between. DNA for the CDR3: TGTGCCAGCAGTTACCCTAGAAGGGGGAACTACGAGCAGTACTTC. Translated, it gives CASSYPRRGNYEQYF.

The gene calls are TRBV28 and TRBJ1-5; no clear D gene. Trimming removed 4 bases at V and 2 bases at J, with 15 bases between. CDR3 size: 16 residues. Germline V gives CDR1 MDHEN, CDR2 SYDVKM. CDR3 in amino acids: CASSSPGVTGNQPQHF. The CDR3 DNA sequence: TGTGCCAGCAGTTCCCCTGGGGTTACGGGCAATCAGCCCCAGCATTTT.

This clone was found a few times. The gene calls are TRBV25-1 and TRBJ2-1; the D gene is possibly TRBD2 (6 bases). V was cut by 8 bases and J by 5 bases, with 19 bases left in between. There are 15 residues in the CDR3. CDR1 and CDR2 from the germline V gene are MGHDK and SYGVNS. CDR3 in amino acids: CASRLVGGPHNEQFF. The CDR3, as DNA: TGTGCCAGCCGGCTCGTGGGGGGTCCCCACAATGAGCAGTTCTTC.

The chain joins TRBV7-9 to TRBJ1-1; D is unclear. Germline-derived CDR1 and CDR2 are SEHNR and FQNEAQ (reference sequence). Trimming cost V 1 base and J 6 bases, with 3 bases left between them. The CDR3 runs to 11 residues. The CDR3 nucleotides read TGTGCCAGCAGCTTAGTCCCTGAAGCTTTCTTT. This encodes CASSLVPEAFF.

This sequence joins TRBV4-3 and TRBJ1-2, with D perhaps TRBD1 (6 bases). The CDR3 has 16 residues. The V gene lost 0 bases and the J gene lost 1 base, with 12 bases spanning the gap. Germline V gene lookup returns CDR1 LGHNA and CDR2 YSLEER. This chain's CDR3 is CASSQEGGIDNYGYTF. The CDR3 DNA reads as TGCGCCAGCAGCCAAGAAGGGGGGATTGATAACTATGGCTACACCTTC.

V usage is TRBV5-1 and J usage is TRBJ2-3, with 9 positions matching TRBD2. CDR1 SGHRS and CDR2 YFSETQ come from the germline V gene. CDR3 length equals 19 residues. V was clipped by 4 bases and J by 0 bases; unmatched bases: 15. The CDR3 reads CASSPNLRGGLSSTDTQYF. The CDR3 region has the DNA TGCGCCAGCAGCCCAAATCTGCGGGGGGGCCTATCTAGCACAGATACGCAGTATTTT. The variable domain in full, completed from reference TRBV5-1 and TRBJ2-3, reads KAGVTQTPRYLIKTRGQQVTLSCSPISGHRSVSWYQQTPGQGLQFLFEYFSETQRNKGNFPGRFSGRQFSNSRSEMNVSTLELGDSALYLCASSPNLRGGLSSTDTQYFGPGTRLTVL.

The chain uses TRBV11-2 and TRBJ2-1; 8 bases map to TRBD2. J lost 10 bases, V lost 2 bases, and 19 bases had no gene match. Looked up from germline, CDR1 is SGHAT and CDR2 is FQNNGV. CDR3 length equals 18 residues. CDR3 DNA sequence: TGTGCCAGCAGCTTAATCCCCTCCCCGGGAGGGCGAAGGGGGGAGCAGTTCTTC. Its protein product is CASSLIPSPGGRRGEQFF.

The chain is built from TRBV7-9 and TRBJ1-4, with 7 bases aligning to TRBD1. V was pared by 5 bases and J by 4 bases, with 7 bases of the junction left unmatched. Germline values: CDR1 SEHNR, CDR2 FQNEAQ (reference sequence). The CDR3 length is 15 residues. The CDR3 DNA reads as TGTGCCAGCAGCCCTCCGGGACAGATTAATGAAAAACTGTTTTTT. As protein: CASSPPGQINEKLFF.

This chain connects TRBV23-1 to TRBJ2-1; 11 nucleotides align to TRBD2. TRBV23-1 is an ORF, and what it does is uncertain. Trimming at V came to 7 bases and at J to 1 base, leaving 21 bases not matched to a gene. The CDR3 sequence is 21 residues long. CDR3 in amino acids: CASMSPTGLAGEESSYNEQFF. The CDR3 coding sequence is TGCGCCAGCATGTCCCCGACCGGACTAGCGGGTGAAGAAAGTTCCTACAATGAGCAGTTCTTC.

This clone showed up just a few times. The J gene is TRBJ2-3, the V gene TRBV7-9; 8 bases agree with TRBD2. Per germline, CDR1 SEHNR and CDR2 FQNEAQ (reference sequence). The ends lost 1 base at V and 8 bases at J; junction bases unmatched: 2. CDR3 length equals 13 residues. CDR3 protein: CASSLGAGATQYF. CDR3 nucleotide sequence: TGTGCCAGCAGCTTAGGAGCGGGAGCTACGCAGTATTTT.

This clone was observed a few times. The gene calls are TRBV2 and TRBJ1-4, with D perhaps matching TRBD1 (5 bases). V was clipped by 4 bases and J by 6 bases, with 12 bases between them. The length of the CDR3 is 14 residues. Per the germline V gene, CDR1 is SNHLY and CDR2 is FYNNEI. The CDR3 nucleotides are TGTGCCAGCAGTGGGCAGGGTGGATATGAAAAACTGTTTTTT. It codes for CASSGQGGYEKLFF. The whole variable domain, filled in from reference TRBV2 and TRBJ1-4, reads EPEVTQTPSHQVTQMGQEVILRCVPISNHLYFYWYRQILGQKVEFLVSFYNNEISEKSEIFDDQFSVERPDGSNFTLKIRSTKLEDSAMYFCASSGQGGYEKLFFGSGTQLSVL.

Notes on this clone: Different DNA sequences within this sample yield the same CDR3. This chain links TRBV25-1 with TRBJ2-1; D remains unclear. The length of the CDR3 is 11 residues. V lost 0 bases to trimming and J lost 7 bases, with 1 base between them. CDR1 and CDR2 from the germline V gene are MGHDK and SYGVNS. CDR3 sequence: CASSEYNEQFF. For the CDR3, the DNA is TGTGCCAGCAGTGAATATAATGAGCAGTTCTTC.

In its sample, this clone was seen a few times. The chain is built from TRBV6-1 and TRBJ2-1, with 8 positions matching TRBD2. CDR1 and CDR2 (germline): MNHNS, SASEGT. V was clipped by 2 bases and J by 0 bases; unmatched bases: 0. This CDR3 region has 15 residues. The chain's CDR3 is CASSESGGSYNEQFF. CDR3 nucleotide sequence: TGTGCCAGCAGTGAAAGCGGGGGCTCCTACAATGAGCAGTTCTTC.

This clone was counted between two and nine times. The same CDR3 can be traced to other DNA sequences in this sample. The chain has TRBV18 and TRBJ2-3, with TRBD2 matching over 10 bases. The CDR3 length is 14 residues. J was trimmed by 4 bases and V by 3 bases; bases with no gene match: 1. Germline V CDR1 and CDR2: KGHSH, LQKENI. In DNA form, the CDR3 reads TGTGCCAGCTCACCCCTAGCGGGGGCAGATACGCAGTATTTT. This sequence encodes CASSPLAGADTQYF.

The rearrangement joins TRBV29-1 to TRBJ2-2, with a weak D call TRBD1 (6 bases). The germline V gene encodes CDR1 SQVTM and CDR2 ANQGSEA. The CDR3 has 13 residues. The germline V and J ends were trimmed by 3 bases and 4 bases, with 9 bases remaining between them. CDR3: CSVDTGRTGELFF. The CDR3 nucleotides are TGCAGCGTTGATACAGGGCGCACCGGGGAGCTGTTTTTT.

The chain joins TRBV6-6 to TRBJ1-4, with unresolved D. Germline CDR1 and CDR2: MNHNY and SVGAGI (reference sequence). This CDR3 has 11 amino acids. V gave up 6 bases and J gave up 7 bases, with 6 bases separating them. CDR3 nucleotides: TGTGCCAGCAGAGCCCTTGAAAAACTGTTTTTT. Residues: CASRALEKLFF.

The rearrangement links TRBV5-1 to TRBJ1-5; 9 bases agree with TRBD1. Per germline, CDR1 SGHRS and CDR2 YFSETQ. V lost 4 bases and J lost 6; bases outside the gene matches: 11. This CDR3 contains 16 residues. This CDR3 reads CASSPGYRGPGQPQHF. CDR3 DNA: TGCGCCAGCAGCCCAGGTTACAGGGGGCCGGGTCAGCCCCAGCATTTT.

This clone appeared a few times. V and J are TRBV7-9 and TRBJ2-6; 7 positions agree with TRBD2. CDR3 length: 16 residues. Trimming cost V 3 bases and J 0 bases; bases outside gene matches: 2. From germline, CDR1 is SEHNR and CDR2 FQNEAQ (reference sequence). The CDR3 bases are TGTGCCAGCAGCTTGGGAGGGTACTCTGGGGCCAACGTCCTGACTTTC. Amino acid sequence: CASSLGGYSGANVLTF.

This clone was counted a few times. V is TRBV2 and J is TRBJ2-5; D not certain. The CDR3 has 11 amino acids. Trimming cost V 6 bases and J 5 bases, with 7 bases left between them. In germline, CDR1 is SNHLY, CDR2 FYNNEI. The CDR3 protein is CASSAEETQYF. CDR3 DNA sequence: TGTGCCAGCAGCGCGGAGGAGACCCAGTACTTC.